This T cell receptor (beta chain) was documented in a study of T cells in Graves' hyperthyroidism and ophthalmopathy. Overall study findings and caveats: Separating ophthalmopathy from stable hyperthyroidism was achieved by a 13 V-J model.

RNA transcripts provided the source from which TCR beta CDR3 regions were amplified. Initially, a first-round RT-PCR of the TCR CDR3 employed the HTBI primer set. TCRdb fed the multiplex PCR reads into MiXCR, producing one record per CDR3 protein. The sample lists around 100,000 distinct CDR3 sequences, about half occurring once. With regard to this clonotype: What it binds is unknown. Because the CDR3 is missing its conserved closing phenylalanine or tryptophan, this is likely a read error.

Uncontrolled infection, other autoimmune disease, pregnancy or lactation excluded patients. This CDR3 region has 14 residues. Germline V gives CDR1 SGHDT, CDR2 YYEEEE. The receptor was isolated from a man aged 40-49 years with Graves' hyperthyroidism. The material sequenced was blood. The V call is TRBV5-6, the J call TRBJ2-5, with 7 nucleotides matching TRBD2. This chain's CDR3 is CTSSLASGGETQYS. CDR3 DNA sequence: TGTACCAGCAGCTTGGCTAGCGGAGGGGAGACCCAGTACTCC.